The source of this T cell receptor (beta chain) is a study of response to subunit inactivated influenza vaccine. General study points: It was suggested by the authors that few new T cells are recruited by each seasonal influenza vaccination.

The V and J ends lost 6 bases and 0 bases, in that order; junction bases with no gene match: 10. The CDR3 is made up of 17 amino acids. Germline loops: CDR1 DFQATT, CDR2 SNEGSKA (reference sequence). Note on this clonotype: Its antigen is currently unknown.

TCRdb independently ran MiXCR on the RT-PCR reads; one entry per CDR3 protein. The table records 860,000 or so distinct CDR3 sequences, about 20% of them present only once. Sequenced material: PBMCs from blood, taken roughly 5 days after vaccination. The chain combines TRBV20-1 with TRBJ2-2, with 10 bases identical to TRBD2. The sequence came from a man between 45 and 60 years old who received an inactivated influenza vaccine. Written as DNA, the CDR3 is TGCAGTGCCTCACCCATAGCGGGGGGTGCGAACACCGGGGAGCTGTTTTTT. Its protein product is CSASPIAGGANTGELFF.